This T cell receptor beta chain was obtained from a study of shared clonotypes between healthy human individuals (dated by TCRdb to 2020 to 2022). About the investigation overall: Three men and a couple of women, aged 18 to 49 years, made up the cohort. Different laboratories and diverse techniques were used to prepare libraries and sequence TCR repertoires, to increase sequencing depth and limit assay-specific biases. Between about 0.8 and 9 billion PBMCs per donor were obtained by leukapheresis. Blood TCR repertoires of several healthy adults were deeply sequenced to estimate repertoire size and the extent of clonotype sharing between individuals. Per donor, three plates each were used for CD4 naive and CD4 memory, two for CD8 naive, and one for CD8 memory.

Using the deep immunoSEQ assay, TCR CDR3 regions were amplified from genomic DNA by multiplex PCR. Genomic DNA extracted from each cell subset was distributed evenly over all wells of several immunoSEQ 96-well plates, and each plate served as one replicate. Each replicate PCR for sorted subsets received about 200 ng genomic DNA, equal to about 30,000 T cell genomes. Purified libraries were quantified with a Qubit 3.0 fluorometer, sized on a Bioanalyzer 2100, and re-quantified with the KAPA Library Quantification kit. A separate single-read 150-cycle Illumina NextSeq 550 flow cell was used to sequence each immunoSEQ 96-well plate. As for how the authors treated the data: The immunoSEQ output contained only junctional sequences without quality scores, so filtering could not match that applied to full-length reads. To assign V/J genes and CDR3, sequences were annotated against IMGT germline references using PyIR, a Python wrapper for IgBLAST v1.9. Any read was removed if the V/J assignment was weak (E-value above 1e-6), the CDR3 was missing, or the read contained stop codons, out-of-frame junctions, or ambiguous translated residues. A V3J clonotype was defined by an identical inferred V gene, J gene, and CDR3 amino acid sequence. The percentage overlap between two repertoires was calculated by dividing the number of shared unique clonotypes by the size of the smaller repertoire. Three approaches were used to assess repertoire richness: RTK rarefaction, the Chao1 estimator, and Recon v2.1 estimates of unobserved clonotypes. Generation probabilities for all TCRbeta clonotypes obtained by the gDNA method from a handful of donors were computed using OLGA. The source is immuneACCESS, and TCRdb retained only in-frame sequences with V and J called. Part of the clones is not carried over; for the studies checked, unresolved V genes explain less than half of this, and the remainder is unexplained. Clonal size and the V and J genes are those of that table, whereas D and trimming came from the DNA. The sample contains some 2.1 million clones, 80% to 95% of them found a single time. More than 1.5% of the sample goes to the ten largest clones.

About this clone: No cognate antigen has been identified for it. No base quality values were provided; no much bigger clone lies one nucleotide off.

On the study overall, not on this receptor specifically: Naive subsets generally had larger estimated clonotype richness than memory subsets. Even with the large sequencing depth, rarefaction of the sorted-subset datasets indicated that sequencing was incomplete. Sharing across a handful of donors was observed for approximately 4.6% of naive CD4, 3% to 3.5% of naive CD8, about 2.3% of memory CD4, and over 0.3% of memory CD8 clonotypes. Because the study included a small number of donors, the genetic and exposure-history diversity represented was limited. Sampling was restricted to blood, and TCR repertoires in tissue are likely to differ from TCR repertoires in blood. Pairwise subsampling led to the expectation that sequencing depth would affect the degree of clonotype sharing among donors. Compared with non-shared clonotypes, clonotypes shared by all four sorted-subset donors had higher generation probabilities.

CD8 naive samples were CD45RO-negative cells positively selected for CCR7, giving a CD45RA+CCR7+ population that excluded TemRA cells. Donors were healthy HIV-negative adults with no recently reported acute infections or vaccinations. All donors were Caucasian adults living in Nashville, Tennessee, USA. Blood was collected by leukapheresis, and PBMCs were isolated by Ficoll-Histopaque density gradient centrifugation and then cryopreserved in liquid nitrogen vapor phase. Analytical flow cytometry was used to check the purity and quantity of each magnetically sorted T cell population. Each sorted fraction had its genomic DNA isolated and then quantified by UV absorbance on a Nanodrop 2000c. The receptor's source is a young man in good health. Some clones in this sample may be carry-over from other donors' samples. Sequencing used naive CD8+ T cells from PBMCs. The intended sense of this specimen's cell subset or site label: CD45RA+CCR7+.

The base sequence is TGTGCCAGCAGTTTATTGTTCCGGGGTGCAACTAATGAAAAACTGTTTTTT. This codes for CASSLLFRGATNEKLFF. The sequence is built from TRBV28 and TRBJ1-4; no D gene call is confident. Reading from cysteine to phenylalanine, the CDR3 counts 17 amino acids. Only the CDR3 DNA stays, 51 bases, in frame from base 1. From a lookup of the germline V gene, CDR1 and CDR2 are MDHEN and SYDVKM. Deletion took 1 base off V and 0 bases off J, with a span of 12 bases between the germline ends.